What follows are 30 T cell receptor beta chains derived from one specimen sequenced in a study of spatial heterogeneity in lung cancer. Time point in this sample: sample taken at primary tumor resection. Sequencing was performed on whole RNA extracted from tumor and nontumor lung tissue, or from frozen PBMC, and the material was left unsorted. TCRdb redid the calling of the 5' RACE reads with MiXCR, one entry per CDR3 protein. This sample has about 80,000 distinct CDR3 sequences, with approximately 20% found just once. Sample: PBMCs, taken at surgery. The receptors stem from a male donor with early-stage non-small cell lung cancer.

CDR3 residues: CASSTGLLAPLHF. As DNA, the CDR3 is TGTGCCAGTAGTACCGGCCTCTTAGCACCCCTCCACTTT. The chain links TRBV19 to TRBJ1-6; D is ambiguous. CDR1 and CDR2 (germline): LNHDA, SQIVND (reference sequence). This CDR3 is 13 amino acids long. Trimming stripped 4 bases from V and 11 bases from J, with 12 bases between.

J is TRBJ1-6 and V is TRBV5-1; the match to TRBD1 covers 10 bases. Germline trimming cut 0 bases from V and 8 bases from J; bases unmatched to any gene: 2. The germline V gene has CDR1 SGHRS and CDR2 YFSETQ. The CDR3 totals 15 residues. The CDR3 sequence is CASSLAGQGDSPLHF. For the CDR3, the DNA is TGCGCCAGCAGCTTGGCCGGACAGGGGGATTCACCCCTCCACTTT. Using reference TRBV5-1 and TRBJ1-6 for the parts outside the CDR3, the full variable domain is KAGVTQTPRYLIKTRGQQVTLSCSPISGHRSVSWYQQTPGQGLQFLFEYFSETQRNKGNFPGRFSGRQFSNSRSEMNVSTLELGDSALYLCASSLAGQGDSPLHFGNGTRLTVT.

This clonotype was seen only once. The chain is built from TRBV6-2 or TRBV6-3 and TRBJ2-7; 7 bases fit TRBD1. Germline loops: CDR1 MNHEY, CDR2 SVGEGT. The CDR3 length is 15 residues. With 6 bases clipped from V and 3 bases from J, the junction kept 11 bases outside the gene matches. The CDR3 loop reads CASSRFPDRNYEQYF. The CDR3 nucleotides read TGTGCCAGCAGCCGATTTCCGGACAGGAACTACGAGCAGTACTTC.

There are a few counts of this clonotype. The chain links TRBV18 to TRBJ2-3, with 16 nucleotides matching TRBD2. The germline gives CDR1 KGHSH, CDR2 LQKENI. Unmatched junction bases numbered 4, after V lost 0 bases and J lost 4 bases. The CDR3 has 18 residues. For the CDR3, the DNA is TGTGCCAGCTCACCACCTGGGACTAGCGGGAGGGAAGCAGATACGCAGTATTTT. This sequence encodes CASSPPGTSGREADTQYF.

The chain carries TRBV4-1 and TRBJ2-3, with D possibly TRBD2 on 5 matching bases. The length of the CDR3 is 16 residues. The germline gives CDR1 MGHRA, CDR2 YSYEKL. V lost 0 bases and J lost 0, with 10 bases in between. The CDR3 bases are TGCGCCAGCAGCCAAGATTACGGGGAAAGCACAGATACGCAGTATTTT. It encodes CASSQDYGESTDTQYF.

There are a few counts of this clonotype. This chain connects TRBV7-3 to TRBJ1-1, with D perhaps matching TRBD1 (5 bases). From germline, CDR1 is SGHTA and CDR2 FQGTGA. V was trimmed by 4 bases and J by 1 base, leaving 10 bases between them. The CDR3 length is 14 residues. The CDR3 region has the DNA TGTGCCAGCAGCTCCTCAGGGCGGAACACTGAAGCTTTCTTT. This gives the protein CASSSSGRNTEAFF.

This clonotype showed up many times. The chain recombines TRBV7-9 with TRBJ2-2, with 15 bases lining up with TRBD2. CDR1 is SEHNR and CDR2 is FQNEAQ in the germline V gene (reference sequence). The CDR3 length is 19 residues. Trimming at V came to 4 bases and at J to 4 bases, leaving 10 bases not matched to a gene. The CDR3, as DNA: TGTGCCAGCAGCTCTACCTCGGGACTAGCGGGAGGACCCACCGGGGAGCTGTTTTTT. It encodes CASSSTSGLAGGPTGELFF.

In its sample, this clonotype was seen many times. V usage is TRBV12-3 or TRBV12-4 and J usage is TRBJ2-2; 7 positions match TRBD2. The V gene end was trimmed by 5 bases and the J gene end by 4 bases; junction bases not matched to a gene: 7. CDR3 length: 15 residues. CDR3 coding DNA: TGTGCCAGCAGTACCCCGGCGGGGGTCACCGGGGAGCTGTTTTTT. Its translation is CASSTPAGVTGELFF.

The CDR3 DNA follows: TGTGCCAGCAGCCCTCGACAGTACACAGATACGCAGTATTTT. It translates to CASSPRQYTDTQYF. V is TRBV14 and J is TRBJ2-3, with a possible D match to TRBD1 (5 bases). This CDR3 comprises 14 residues. Germline V CDR1 and CDR2: SGHDN, FVKESK. V lost 4 bases to trimming and J lost 2 bases, with 10 bases between them.

This clonotype appeared a few times. This chain uses TRBV28 with TRBJ1-2; TRBD1 matches at 10 bases. The CDR3 is 19 residues long. With 6 bases clipped from V and 3 bases from J, the junction kept 19 bases outside the gene matches. The germline CDR1 and CDR2 sequences are MDHEN and SYDVKM. The CDR3 protein is CASSPPSRDRGWVDYGYTF. CDR3 bases: TGTGCCAGCAGCCCCCCTAGCCGGGACAGGGGTTGGGTCGACTATGGCTACACCTTC.

The sample holds a few counts of this clonotype. This chain links TRBV5-1 with TRBJ1-1; the match to TRBD1 covers 7 bases. CDR3 length: 16 amino acids. CDR1 and CDR2 from the germline V gene are SGHRS and YFSETQ. The J segment lost 2 bases and the V segment lost 0 bases, leaving 7 bases of the junction unmatched. Written as DNA, the CDR3 is TGCGCCAGCAGCTTGGCCTTAGGGACAGATAACACTGAAGCTTTCTTT. Amino acids: CASSLALGTDNTEAFF.

This clonotype was recorded many times. The V call is TRBV5-6, the J call TRBJ2-5; D uncertain. Germline loops: CDR1 SGHDT, CDR2 YYEEEE. The germline V and J ends were trimmed by 4 bases and 4 bases, with 2 bases remaining between them. The CDR3 spans 10 residues. The CDR3 DNA follows: TGTGCCAGCAGCGGAGAGACCCAGTACTTC. Its translation is CASSGETQYF.

The chain carries TRBV7-8 and TRBJ1-3; the D is unclear. Trimming pared 7 bases from V and 3 bases from J, leaving 7 bases between. CDR1 is SGHVS and CDR2 is FQNEAQ in the germline V gene. CDR3 length: 12 amino acids. CDR3 in amino acids: CASTNDGNTIYF. Written as DNA, the CDR3 is TGTGCCAGCACTAACGATGGAAACACCATATATTTT.

Worth noting for this clonotype: Germline is not matched at one junction end, which may reflect a read error. The rearrangement joins TRBV7-2 to TRBJ1-1, with D perhaps matching TRBD1 (5 bases). CDR1 is SGHTA and CDR2 is FQGNSA in the germline V gene. The CDR3 length is 13 residues. The CDR3 DNA is TGTGCCAGCAGCCCCGGGCCAGGGACTGAAGTTTTCTTT. Residues: CASSPGPGTEVFF.

This clonotype showed up just a few times. The chain has TRBV5-1 and TRBJ2-2, with TRBD2 identical over 7 bases. V shed 4 bases, J shed 7 bases, and the junction held 10 bases outside the gene matches. The CDR3 is 15 residues long. Germline V gene data show CDR1 as SGHRS and CDR2 as YFSETQ. The CDR3 reads CASSDRLAVGGELFF. The CDR3 nucleotides read TGCGCCAGCAGCGACCGACTAGCCGTCGGCGGGGAGCTGTTTTTT.

This clonotype was counted between two and nine times. J is TRBJ2-7 and V is TRBV25-1; 9 bases align to TRBD2. The CDR3 sequence is 15 residues long. Per the germline V gene, CDR1 is MGHDK and CDR2 is SYGVNS. V lost 4 bases, J lost 4 bases, and 8 bases stayed unmatched. The CDR3 region is CASSGGLAGNYEQYF. In DNA form, the CDR3 reads TGTGCCAGCAGTGGAGGCCTAGCGGGAAATTACGAGCAGTACTTC.

The CDR3 DNA is TGTGCCATCAGTGAGGGACAACAATTAGCCAAAAACATTCAGTACTTC. Its protein is CAISEGQQLAKNIQYF. This sequence joins TRBV10-3 and TRBJ2-4; a weak D match, TRBD1 (5 bases). The germline gives CDR1 ENHRY, CDR2 SYGVKD. The CDR3 length is 16 residues. Between the trimmed V and J ends, which lost 2 bases and 0 bases, there was a span of 11 bases.

The chain couples TRBV19 to TRBJ1-5; TRBD1 matches at 7 bases. In germline, CDR1 is LNHDA, CDR2 SQIVND (reference sequence). The CDR3 totals 15 residues. Trimming at V came to 4 bases and at J to 3 bases, leaving 6 bases not matched to a gene. The CDR3 DNA is TGTGCCAGTAGTACCCCACAGGGGCACAATCAGCCCCAGCATTTT. Residues: CASSTPQGHNQPQHF.

This chain connects TRBV2 to TRBJ2-1, with 10 positions matching TRBD2. CDR3 length equals 15 residues. Trimming cost V 6 bases and J 9 bases; bases outside gene matches: 11. Germline V gene data show CDR1 as SNHLY and CDR2 as FYNNEI. The CDR3 sequence is CASSPRTSGVGEQFF. The CDR3 DNA sequence: TGTGCCAGCAGCCCACGGACTAGCGGTGTAGGTGAGCAGTTCTTC.

The chain joins TRBV24-1 to TRBJ1-2, with D unclear. Germline V gives CDR1 KGHDR, CDR2 SFDVKD. Between the trimmed V and J ends, which lost 10 bases and 0 bases, there was a span of 17 bases. The CDR3 contains 15 residues. In DNA form, the CDR3 reads TGTGCCACATCTCACTCGGGTCAGTCTAACTATGGCTACACCTTC. It specifies CATSHSGQSNYGYTF.

This rearrangement joins TRBV12-3 or TRBV12-4 to TRBJ1-1; D gene ambiguous. The CDR3 is made up of 16 amino acids. V lost 6 bases, J lost 4 bases, and 21 bases lay in between. The CDR3 DNA reads as TGTGCCAGCAGGAAGACACCGGGTGGCGGCCCCACTGAAGCTTTCTTT. Protein: CASRKTPGGGPTEAFF.

The genes are TRBV12-3 or TRBV12-4 and TRBJ2-5; D possibly matches TRBD1 or TRBD2 (7 bases each). The V end was cut by 5 bases, the J end by 4 bases, with 14 bases between. This CDR3 contains 14 residues. CDR3 coding DNA: TGTGCCAGCAGTACCCAGGGGGGGGTAGAGACCCAGTACTTC. Encoded protein: CASSTQGGVETQYF.

This clonotype occurred a few times. The chain links TRBV3-1 to TRBJ2-1; tentative D call: TRBD2 (7 bases). Trimming took off 4 bases at V and 4 bases at J, with 26 bases between the two ends. The CDR3 spans 19 residues. CDR1 and CDR2 from the germline V gene are LGHDT and YNNKEL (reference sequence). Here the CDR3 reads CASSLLGASAGASYNEQFF. The CDR3 DNA sequence: TGTGCCAGCAGCCTCCTCGGAGCTAGCGCGGGGGCCTCATACAATGAGCAGTTCTTC.

This clonotype appeared a few times. The chain combines TRBV29-1 with TRBJ2-5, with TRBD2 matching over 12 bases. Germline V gene lookup returns CDR1 SQVTM and CDR2 ANQGSEA. Trimming took 7 bases from V and 9 from J; bases not matched to a gene: 12. The CDR3 spans 14 residues. The CDR3 is CSGASLAGGLAQYF. CDR3 nucleotide sequence: TGCAGCGGGGCCAGCCTAGCGGGGGGGCTAGCCCAGTACTTC.

The chain links TRBV12-3 or TRBV12-4 to TRBJ2-5; 9 positions agree with TRBD1. The ends lost 4 bases at V and 3 bases at J; junction bases unmatched: 6. This CDR3 spans 15 amino acids. The CDR3 coding sequence is TGTGCCAGCAGTTCAGGACAGGGGATCGAAGAGACCCAGTACTTC. This gives the protein CASSSGQGIEETQYF.

This clonotype has only a few counts. This chain links TRBV6-2 or TRBV6-3 with TRBJ1-4; a possible D gene is TRBD1 (5 bases). Per germline, CDR1 MNHEY and CDR2 SVGEGT. CDR3 size: 14 residues. V was pared by 2 bases and J by 12 bases, with 16 bases between. CDR3 amino acids: CASSYQGRVNELFF. Written as DNA, the CDR3 is TGTGCCAGCAGTTACCAGGGAAGAGTGAATGAACTGTTTTTT.

The gene calls are TRBV2 and TRBJ1-1, with D possibly being TRBD1 (5 bases). The germline V and J ends were trimmed by 4 bases and 4 bases, with 13 bases remaining between them. The CDR3 covers 14 residues. CDR1 SNHLY and CDR2 FYNNEI come from the germline V gene. CDR3 sequence reads: CASSAPRGVTEAFF. The CDR3 bases are TGTGCCAGCAGTGCCCCTCGGGGGGTCACTGAAGCTTTCTTT.

This clonotype was recorded at least ten times. The chain carries TRBV6-5 and TRBJ1-2, with D possibly matching TRBD1 (5 bases). With 6 bases removed from V and 8 bases from J, the gap between germline ends came to 16 bases. Germline V gene data show CDR1 as MNHEY and CDR2 as SVGAGI. The CDR3 is made up of 13 amino acids. The CDR3 is CASRPNTGSGYTF. The CDR3 DNA follows: TGTGCCAGCAGGCCTAACACAGGTTCAGGCTACACCTTC.

The sample holds a few counts of this clonotype. V is TRBV20-1 and J is TRBJ2-7, with 8 bases fitting TRBD1. The CDR3 is 17 residues long. Trimming removed 0 bases from V and 4 bases from J; junction bases left unmatched: 14. The germline CDR1 and CDR2 sequences are DFQATT and SNEGSKA (reference sequence). In DNA form, the CDR3 reads TGCAGTGCTAGAGATAAACCGACAGGGGCAATTCTATACGAGCAGTACTTC. As protein: CSARDKPTGAILYEQYF.

This clonotype was picked up many times. The CDR3 here is CASEEGRSYNSPLHF. The DNA for the CDR3 is TGTGCCAGCGAGGAAGGGAGATCCTATAATTCACCCCTCCACTTT. V is TRBV28 and J is TRBJ1-6; no clear D. Trimming removed 8 bases at V and 1 base at J, with 12 bases between. This CDR3 spans 15 amino acids. The germline gives CDR1 MDHEN, CDR2 SYDVKM.